This T cell receptor (beta chain) stems from a study of shared clonotypes between healthy human individuals. The table came from immunoSEQ multiplex PCR; TCRdb's copy has only in-frame clones and leaves some out. The profile covers millions of clones, with approximately 92% appearing a single time and over 0.12% taken by the ten largest. This sequence was found in a man between 18 and 35 years old in good health. Sequencing was performed on naive CD4+ T cells sorted from blood. Subset in this sample: CD45RA+ positively selected.

The CDR3: CAISDSGGRSSYEQYF. CDR3 nucleotides: TGTGCCATCAGTGACTCCGGAGGCAGGAGCTCCTACGAGCAGTACTTC. The V call is TRBV10-3, the J call TRBJ2-7; tentative D call: TRBD2 (5 bases). V was shortened by 3 bases and J by 0 bases, with 15 bases between the two germline ends. CDR1 and CDR2 from the germline V gene are ENHRY and SYGVKD. The CDR3 consists of 16 residues.